These 20 T cell receptor beta chains share one sample of origin, sequenced in a study of blood T cell repertoires in COVID-19. Only in-frame clones appear in the TCRdb table, and some are missing; sequencing was by immunoSEQ multiplex PCR. In the table there are some 290,000 clones, roughly 90% of which are singletons. The specimen was PBMCs or T cells enriched from blood (not recorded which). These receptors all stem from a woman between 25 and 40 years old who had recovered from COVID-19.

This clone was counted only a few times. This chain's CDR3 is CSVGISSTDTQYF. The CDR3 bases are TGCAGCGTCGGGATCTCTAGCACAGATACGCAGTATTTT. The rearrangement links TRBV29-1 to TRBJ2-3; tentative D call: TRBD2 (5 bases). CDR1 is SQVTM, CDR2 ANQGSEA, per germline. The germline V and J ends were trimmed by 6 bases and 0 bases, with 10 bases remaining between them. CDR3 length: 13 residues.

V and J are TRBV7-6 and TRBJ1-6; 9 nucleotides line up with TRBD1. V lost 1 base and J lost 7; bases outside the gene matches: 2. CDR1 is SGHVS and CDR2 is FNYEAQ in the germline V gene. The CDR3 totals 15 residues. The CDR3 spells CASSLGTGDNSPLHF. CDR3 DNA sequence: TGTGCCAGCAGCTTAGGGACAGGGGACAATTCACCCCTCCACTTT.

This clone turned up a few times. V usage is TRBV9 and J usage is TRBJ2-7; perhaps TRBD1 as D (6 bases). V lost 0 bases and J 1 base, leaving 8 bases between the germline ends. In germline, CDR1 is SGDLS, CDR2 YYNGEE. This CDR3 has 14 residues. This CDR3 is CASSVGGQSYEQYF. The CDR3 DNA follows: TGTGCCAGCAGCGTAGGAGGACAGTCCTACGAGCAGTACTTC. Full variable domain (remainder filled in from reference TRBV9 and TRBJ2-7): DSGVTQTPKHLITATGQRVTLRCSPRSGDLSVYWYQQSLDQGLQFLIQYYNGEERAKGNILERFSAQQFPDLHSELNLSSLELGDSALYFCASSVGGQSYEQYFGPGTRLTVT.

The chain joins TRBV7-9 to TRBJ2-5; no firm D call. The V gene lost 2 bases and the J gene lost 5 bases, with 12 bases spanning the gap. The germline gives CDR1 SEHNR, CDR2 FQNEAQ (reference sequence). The CDR3 is made up of 14 amino acids. CDR3 sequence reads: CASSLLVPRETQYF. The DNA of the CDR3 is TGTGCCAGCAGCTTATTAGTCCCCAGGGAGACCCAGTACTTC.

This chain links TRBV9 with TRBJ2-1, with a possible D match to TRBD2 (5 bases). The V gene's germline CDR1 is SGDLS and CDR2 YYNGEE. This CDR3 is 15 amino acids long. The V end was cut by 1 base, the J end by 7 bases, with 15 bases between. CDR3 nucleotides: TGTGCCAGCAGCGTAATGGTGGGAGTTACAAATGAGCAGTTCTTC. The encoded protein is CASSVMVGVTNEQFF.

The chain joins TRBV18 to TRBJ1-1; 7 bases are a match to TRBD1. The length of the CDR3 is 16 residues. Germline CDR1 and CDR2: KGHSH and LQKENI. V lost 2 bases, J lost 2 bases, and 8 bases stayed unmatched. The CDR3 protein is CASSPFMTGSNTEAFF. CDR3 sequence (DNA): TGTGCCAGCTCACCATTCATGACAGGGAGTAACACTGAAGCTTTCTTT.

The chain is built from TRBV5-1 and TRBJ1-1; 7 positions agree with TRBD1. The V and J ends lost 0 bases and 4 bases, in that order; junction bases with no gene match: 6. CDR1 SGHRS and CDR2 YFSETQ come from the germline V gene. CDR3 length: 15 amino acids. The CDR3 spells CASSLGGGAPTEAFF. For the CDR3, the DNA is TGCGCCAGCAGCTTGGGAGGGGGCGCACCCACTGAAGCTTTCTTT.

The chain uses TRBV29-1 and TRBJ1-5; D gene ambiguous. Trimming took off 6 bases at V and 5 bases at J, with 11 bases between the two ends. Germline assignment: CDR1 SQVTM and CDR2 ANQGSEA. CDR3 length: 12 residues. DNA for the CDR3: TGCAGCGTACGGACGGGAGATCAGCCCCAGCATTTT. Amino acids: CSVRTGDQPQHF.

CDR3 nucleotide sequence: TGTGCCAGCAGAGCCGGGACAGGGAACAATCAGCCCCAGCATTTT. This gives the protein CASRAGTGNNQPQHF. The chain combines TRBV11-2 with TRBJ1-5; TRBD1 agrees at 9 bases. The ends lost 6 bases at V and 3 bases at J; junction bases unmatched: 6. The CDR3 is 15 residues long. Germline assignment: CDR1 SGHAT and CDR2 FQNNGV.

CDR3 protein: CATSEPGQGTDTQYF. For the CDR3, the DNA is TGTGCCACCAGTGAGCCGGGACAGGGCACAGATACGCAGTATTTT. The chain recombines TRBV24-1 with TRBJ2-3; 8 bases line up with TRBD1. V lost 4 bases and J lost 1; bases outside the gene matches: 3. Germline CDR1 is KGHDR and CDR2 is SFDVKD. There are 15 residues in the CDR3.

The chain employs TRBV19 and TRBJ1-4; unclear D gene. V was pared by 6 bases and J by 0 bases, with 14 bases between. CDR3 size: 16 residues. Germline assignment: CDR1 LNHDA and CDR2 SQIVND (reference sequence). The CDR3: CASSARAEATNEKLFF. The CDR3 DNA is TGTGCCAGTAGCGCGCGGGCGGAAGCAACTAATGAAAAACTGTTTTTT. The full variable domain, its missing parts supplied by reference TRBV19 and TRBJ1-4, is DGGITQSPKYLFRKEGQNVTLSCEQNLNHDAMYWYRQDPGQGLRLIYYSQIVNDFQKGDIAEGYSVSREKKESFPLTVTSAQKNPTAFYLCASSARAEATNEKLFFGSGTQLSVL.

The DNA for the CDR3 is TGTGCCACCAGCAGGGGCCTCAGTAAGGCAGCGGTCTATGGCTACACCTTC. Translation: CATSRGLSKAAVYGYTF. The chain links TRBV15 to TRBJ1-2; D gene ambiguous. This CDR3 spans 17 amino acids. Germline loops: CDR1 LNHNV, CDR2 YYDKDF (reference sequence). V lost 3 bases and J 4 bases, leaving 21 bases between the germline ends.

This clone appeared once. The chain uses TRBV13 and TRBJ2-7; 11 nucleotides line up with TRBD1. The CDR3 spans 16 residues. Germline-derived CDR1 and CDR2 are PRHDT and FYEKMQ (reference sequence). V dropped 4 bases and J dropped 4; count of bases not matched to a gene: 9. This chain's CDR3 is CASSSLRTGGRYEQYF. Written as DNA, the CDR3 is TGTGCCAGCAGCTCCCTAAGGACAGGGGGCAGATACGAGCAGTACTTC.

The rearrangement uses TRBV5-6 and TRBJ2-7, with TRBD2 as a possible D gene (5 bases). Germline loops: CDR1 SGHDT, CDR2 YYEEEE. The CDR3 is 17 amino acids. V was pared by 0 bases and J by 3 bases, with 19 bases between. CDR3 DNA sequence: TGTGCCAGCAGCTTGGCAAGTGAAGGACTGGTCTTCTACGAGCAGTACTTC. Protein: CASSLASEGLVFYEQYF.

V and J are TRBV19 and TRBJ1-2; TRBD1 might be the D (6 bases). The germline V gene has CDR1 LNHDA and CDR2 SQIVND (reference sequence). The V end lost 7 bases, the J end lost 0 bases, and 12 bases lay between the germline ends. The CDR3 runs to 14 residues. The DNA for the CDR3 is TGTGCCAGTAAAAAGGACAGCACTAACTATGGCTACACCTTC. Encoded protein: CASKKDSTNYGYTF.

V usage is TRBV5-6 and J usage is TRBJ2-5, with 9 bases identical to TRBD1. The CDR3 spans 15 residues. Germline CDR1 SGHDT, CDR2 YYEEEE. V shed 3 bases and J 4 bases; nucleotides not matched to a gene: 7. CDR3 sequence reads: CASSWGQGVLETQYF. The DNA for the CDR3 is TGTGCCAGCAGCTGGGGACAGGGAGTCTTAGAGACCCAGTACTTC.

The chain carries TRBV6-4 and TRBJ2-1; D remains unclear. From germline, CDR1 is MRHNA and CDR2 SNTAGT. The CDR3 is made up of 12 amino acids. V lost 5 bases and J 9 bases, leaving 11 bases between the germline ends. The CDR3 sequence: CASSKNSGEQFF. In nucleotides, the CDR3 is TGTGCCAGCAGTAAAAACTCCGGTGAGCAGTTCTTC.

This chain joins TRBV11-2 and TRBJ2-7; TRBD2 might be the D (6 bases). The CDR3 is 14 residues long. The V gene's germline CDR1 is SGHAT and CDR2 FQNNGV. The V and J ends lost 0 bases and 7 bases respectively, with 13 bases between them. CDR3 nucleotide sequence: TGTGCCAGCAGCTTAGAGGGACCGGAGGGGGAGCAGTACTTC. It yields the protein CASSLEGPEGEQYF.

The chain carries TRBV6-1 and TRBJ1-3, with D hard to call. The ends were cut back, 1 base at V and 0 bases at J, with 13 bases in the middle. The germline CDR1 and CDR2 sequences are MNHNS and SASEGT. There are 17 residues in the CDR3. CDR3 coding DNA: TGTGCCAGCAGTGAAGTCCCGGTAACTGGCTCTGGAAACACCATATATTTT. Translated: CASSEVPVTGSGNTIYF.

The rearrangement joins TRBV20-1 to TRBJ2-1; TRBD2 might be the D (5 bases). The V gene lost 3 bases and the J gene lost 3 bases, with 15 bases spanning the gap. Germline lookup yields CDR1 DFQATT and CDR2 SNEGSKA (reference sequence). This CDR3 has 15 residues. The CDR3 region has the DNA TGCAGTGCTAGTCCGAGCGGAAGAGTCTACAATGAGCAGTTCTTC. Translated: CSASPSGRVYNEQFF.